This TCR beta chain comes out of a study of T cell changes during pregnancy in multiple sclerosis. TCRdb's table, derived via immunoSEQ multiplex PCR, lists solely in-frame clones and lacks some. The sample lists fewer than 85,000 clones, about 94% occurring once. V lost 2 bases and J 4 bases, leaving 6 bases between the germline ends. This CDR3 comprises 13 residues. Per germline, CDR1 LNHDA and CDR2 SQIVND (reference sequence). This clone showed up just a few times. The material sequenced was peripheral blood, taken in the first trimester of pregnancy. This receptor was taken from a female donor in good health, enrolled as a control in a pregnancy study. The chain joins TRBV19 to TRBJ1-5; no firm D call. CDR3 sequence: CASSIRTNQPQHF. The CDR3 nucleotides are TGTGCCAGTAGTATAAGGACTAATCAGCCCCAGCATTTT.